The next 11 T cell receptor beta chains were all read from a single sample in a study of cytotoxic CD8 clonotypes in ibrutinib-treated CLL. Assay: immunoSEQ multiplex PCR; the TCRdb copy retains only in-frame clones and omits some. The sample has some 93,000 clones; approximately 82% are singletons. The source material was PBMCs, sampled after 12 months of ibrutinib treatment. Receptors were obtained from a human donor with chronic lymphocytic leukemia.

Here the CDR3 reads CASSGLLAEAFF. CDR3 coding DNA: TGTGCCAGCAGTGGTCTACTCGCTGAAGCTTTCTTT. The chain joins TRBV6-1 to TRBJ1-1; unclear D gene. The CDR3 consists of 12 residues. Germline lookup yields CDR1 MNHNS and CDR2 SASEGT. Trimming pared 4 bases from V and 6 bases from J, leaving 9 bases between.

CDR3 sequence reads: CAISAKFTDTQYF. The CDR3 DNA is TGTGCCATCAGTGCTAAATTCACAGATACGCAGTATTTT. The gene calls are TRBV10-3 and TRBJ2-3; no reliable D call. Germline lookup yields CDR1 ENHRY and CDR2 SYGVKD. Trimming took off 4 bases at V and 2 bases at J, with 7 bases between the two ends. This CDR3 is built from 13 residues.

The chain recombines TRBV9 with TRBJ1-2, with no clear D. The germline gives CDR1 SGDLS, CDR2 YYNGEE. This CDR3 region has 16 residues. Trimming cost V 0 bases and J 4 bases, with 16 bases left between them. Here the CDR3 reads CASSVALDGDLYGYTF. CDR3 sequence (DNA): TGTGCCAGCAGCGTAGCTCTGGACGGTGACCTCTATGGCTACACCTTC.

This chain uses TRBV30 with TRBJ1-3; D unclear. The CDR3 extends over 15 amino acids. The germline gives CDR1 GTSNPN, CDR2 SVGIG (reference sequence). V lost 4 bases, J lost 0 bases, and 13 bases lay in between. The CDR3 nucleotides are TGTGCCTGGAAGGCGGGAGGCCTCTCTGGAAACACCATATATTTT. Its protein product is CAWKAGGLSGNTIYF.

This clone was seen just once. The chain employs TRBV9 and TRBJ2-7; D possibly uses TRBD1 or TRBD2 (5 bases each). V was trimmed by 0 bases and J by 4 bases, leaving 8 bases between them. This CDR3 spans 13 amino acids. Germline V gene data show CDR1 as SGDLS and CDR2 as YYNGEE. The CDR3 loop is CASSVGDGYEQYF. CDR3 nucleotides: TGTGCCAGCAGCGTAGGGGACGGTTACGAGCAGTACTTC. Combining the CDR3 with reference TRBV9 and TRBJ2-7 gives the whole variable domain DSGVTQTPKHLITATGQRVTLRCSPRSGDLSVYWYQQSLDQGLQFLIQYYNGEERAKGNILERFSAQQFPDLHSELNLSSLELGDSALYFCASSVGDGYEQYFGPGTRLTVT.

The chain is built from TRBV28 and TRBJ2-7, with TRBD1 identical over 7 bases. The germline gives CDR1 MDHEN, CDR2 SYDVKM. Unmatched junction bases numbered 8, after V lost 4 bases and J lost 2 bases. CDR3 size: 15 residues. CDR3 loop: CASSSPGTATYEQYF. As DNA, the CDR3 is TGTGCCAGCAGTTCCCCCGGGACAGCCACCTACGAGCAGTACTTC.

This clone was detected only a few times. The CDR3 loop is CASSFGVEQPQHF. CDR3 DNA: TGTGCCAGCAGCTTTGGGGTCGAGCAGCCCCAGCATTTT. This chain connects TRBV7-2 to TRBJ1-5; D remains ambiguous. Trimming took off 3 bases at V and 7 bases at J, with 10 bases between the two ends. Germline CDR1 SGHTA, CDR2 FQGNSA. The CDR3 is 13 amino acids.

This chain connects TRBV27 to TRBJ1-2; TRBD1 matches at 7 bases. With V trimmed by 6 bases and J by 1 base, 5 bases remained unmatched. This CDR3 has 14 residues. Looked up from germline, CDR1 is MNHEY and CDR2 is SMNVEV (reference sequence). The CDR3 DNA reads TGTGCCAGCAGGCCGGGACAGTATAACTATGGCTACACCTTC. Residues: CASRPGQYNYGYTF.

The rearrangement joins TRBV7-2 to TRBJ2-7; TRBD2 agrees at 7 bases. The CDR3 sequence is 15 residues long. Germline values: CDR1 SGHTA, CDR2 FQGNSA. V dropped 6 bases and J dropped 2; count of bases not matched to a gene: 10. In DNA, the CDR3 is TGTGCCAGCAGTGACCCGGGACTAACGGCCTACGAGCAGTACTTC. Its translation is CASSDPGLTAYEQYF.

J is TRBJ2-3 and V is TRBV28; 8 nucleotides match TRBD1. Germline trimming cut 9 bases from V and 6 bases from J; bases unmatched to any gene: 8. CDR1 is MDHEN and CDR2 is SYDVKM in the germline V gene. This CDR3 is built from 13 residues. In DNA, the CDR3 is TGTGCCAGTGTTCAGGGGGCTAAGGATACGCAGTATTTT. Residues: CASVQGAKDTQYF.

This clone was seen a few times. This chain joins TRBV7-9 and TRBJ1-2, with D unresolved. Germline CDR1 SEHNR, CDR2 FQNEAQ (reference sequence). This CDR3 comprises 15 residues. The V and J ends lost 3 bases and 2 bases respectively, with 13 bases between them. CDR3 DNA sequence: TGTGCCAGCAGCTTTGCGTCGGACGGAAACTATGGCTACACCTTC. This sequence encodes CASSFASDGNYGYTF.